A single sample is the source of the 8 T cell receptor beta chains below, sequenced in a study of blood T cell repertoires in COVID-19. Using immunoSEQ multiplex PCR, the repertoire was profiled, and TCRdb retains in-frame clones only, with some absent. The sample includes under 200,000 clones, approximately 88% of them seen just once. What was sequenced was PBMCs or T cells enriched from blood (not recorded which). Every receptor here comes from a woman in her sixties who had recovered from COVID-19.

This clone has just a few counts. CDR3 sequence: CASSFLQGTNTEAFF. The CDR3 region has the DNA TGTGCCAGCAGCTTCCTACAGGGGACGAACACTGAAGCTTTCTTT. The gene calls are TRBV7-9 and TRBJ1-1; 7 bases line up with TRBD1. Per the germline V gene, CDR1 is SEHNR and CDR2 is FQNEAQ (reference sequence). This CDR3 has 15 amino acids. V was clipped by 3 bases and J by 1 base; unmatched bases: 5.

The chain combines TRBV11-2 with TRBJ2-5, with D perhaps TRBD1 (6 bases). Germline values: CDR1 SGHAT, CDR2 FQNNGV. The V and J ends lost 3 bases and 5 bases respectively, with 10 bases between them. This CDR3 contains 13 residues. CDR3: CASSLGAVETQYF. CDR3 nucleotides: TGTGCCAGCAGCTTGGGGGCCGTGGAGACCCAGTACTTC.

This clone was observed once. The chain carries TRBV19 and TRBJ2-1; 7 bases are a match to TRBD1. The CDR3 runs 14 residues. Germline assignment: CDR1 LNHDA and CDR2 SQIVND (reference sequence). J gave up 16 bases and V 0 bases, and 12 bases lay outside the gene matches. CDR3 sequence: CASSIDWNRGRLFF. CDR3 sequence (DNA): TGTGCCAGTAGTATAGATTGGAACAGGGGACGTCTTTTCTTC.

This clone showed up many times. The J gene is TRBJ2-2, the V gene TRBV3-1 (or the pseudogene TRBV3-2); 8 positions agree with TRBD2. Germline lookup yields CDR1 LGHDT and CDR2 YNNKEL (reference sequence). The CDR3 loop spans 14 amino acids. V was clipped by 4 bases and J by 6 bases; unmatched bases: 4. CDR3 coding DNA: TGTGCCAGCAGCCCCGGGACTAGTTCCGGGGAGCTGTTTTTT. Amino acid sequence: CASSPGTSSGELFF.

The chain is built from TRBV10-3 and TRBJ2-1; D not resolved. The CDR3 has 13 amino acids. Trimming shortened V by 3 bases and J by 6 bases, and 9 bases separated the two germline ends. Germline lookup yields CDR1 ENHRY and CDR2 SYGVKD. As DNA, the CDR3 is TGTGCCATCAGTGATTTGCGGCGCAATGAGCAGTTCTTC. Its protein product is CAISDLRRNEQFF.

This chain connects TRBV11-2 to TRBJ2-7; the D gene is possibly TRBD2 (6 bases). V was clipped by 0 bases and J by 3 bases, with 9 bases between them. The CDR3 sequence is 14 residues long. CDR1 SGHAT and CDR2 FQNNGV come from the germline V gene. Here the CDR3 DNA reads TGTGCCAGCAGCTTAGAGTTGACTAGCTACGAGCAGTACTTC. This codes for CASSLELTSYEQYF.

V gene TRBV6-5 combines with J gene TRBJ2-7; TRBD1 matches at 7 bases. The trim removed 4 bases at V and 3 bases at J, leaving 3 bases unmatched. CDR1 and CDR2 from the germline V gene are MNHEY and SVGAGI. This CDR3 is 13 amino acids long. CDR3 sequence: CASSWDRSYEQYF. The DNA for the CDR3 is TGTGCCAGCAGTTGGGACAGAAGCTACGAGCAGTACTTC.

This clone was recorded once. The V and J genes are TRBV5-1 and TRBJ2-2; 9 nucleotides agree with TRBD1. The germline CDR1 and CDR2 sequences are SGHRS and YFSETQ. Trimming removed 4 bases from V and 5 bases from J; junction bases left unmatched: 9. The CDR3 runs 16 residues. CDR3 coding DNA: TGCGCCAGCAGCCCGACCGGGACAGGGAGAACCGGGGAGCTGTTTTTT. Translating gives CASSPTGTGRTGELFF.